The 6 T cell receptor beta chains below come from one sample, sequenced in a study of early T cells in non-severe SARS-CoV-2 infection. TCRdb processed the 5' RACE reads anew with MiXCR; each CDR3 protein has one entry. The table shows fewer than 65,000 distinct CDR3 sequences, with around 12% occurring only once. Source material: whole blood. All receptors come from an adult who was a healthcare worker with PCR-confirmed SARS-CoV-2 infection or an uninfected control (not recorded which).

In its sample, this clonotype was seen many times. The chain combines TRBV11-2 with TRBJ2-5; 7 positions match TRBD2. V shed 2 bases and J 6 bases; nucleotides not matched to a gene: 3. The germline CDR1 and CDR2 sequences are SGHAT and FQNNGV. This CDR3 has 13 residues. CDR3 coding DNA: TGTGCCAGCAGCTTAAGGGAGGGAAAGACCCAGTACTTC. Translating it yields CASSLREGKTQYF. The full variable domain, rest sourced from reference TRBV11-2 and TRBJ2-5, is EAGVAQSPRYKIIEKRQSVAFWCNPISGHATLYWYQQILGQGPKLLIQFQNNGVVDDSQLPKDRFSAERLKGVDSTLKIQPAKLEDSAVYLCASSLREGKTQYFGPGTRLLVL.

This clonotype was recorded a few times. This rearrangement joins TRBV9 to TRBJ1-1; a possible D gene is TRBD1 (5 bases). The V and J ends lost 0 bases and 4 bases respectively, with 13 bases between them. Germline-derived CDR1 and CDR2 are SGDLS and YYNGEE. The CDR3 has 15 amino acids. This CDR3 is CASSVEGVLGTEAFF. The CDR3 coding sequence is TGTGCCAGCAGCGTAGAAGGGGTTCTTGGCACTGAAGCTTTCTTT.

This clonotype was picked up many times. The chain has TRBV6-5 and TRBJ2-2; 9 bases are a match to TRBD1. The CDR3 contains 18 residues. V was clipped by 10 bases and J by 5 bases; unmatched bases: 20. Germline V lookup: CDR1 MNHEY, CDR2 SVGAGI. CDR3 region: CATHRGRGLSGETGELFF. The CDR3 region has the DNA TGTGCCACACACAGGGGGCGAGGCCTTTCGGGTGAAACCGGGGAGCTGTTTTTT.

This clonotype was seen ten or more times. The chain links TRBV5-6 to TRBJ1-2; D may be TRBD1 (5 bases). The CDR3 contains 13 residues. The V end was cut by 2 bases, the J end by 5 bases, with 10 bases between. Germline assignment: CDR1 SGHDT and CDR2 YYEEEE. Here the CDR3 DNA reads TGTGCCAGCAGCTTCGGGGCCCTATATGGCTACACCTTC. Protein product: CASSFGALYGYTF.

The V and J genes are TRBV20-1 and TRBJ2-1, with 8 bases fitting TRBD2. The germline V gene encodes CDR1 DFQATT and CDR2 SNEGSKA (reference sequence). The ends lost 4 bases at V and 4 bases at J; junction bases unmatched: 6. CDR3 length equals 14 residues. CDR3 in amino acids: CSAIPGLGYNEQFF. The CDR3 DNA reads TGCAGTGCTATTCCGGGACTAGGGTACAATGAGCAGTTCTTC.

V is TRBV19 and J is TRBJ1-5, with a tentative D call TRBD1 (5 bases). The V end was cut by 7 bases, the J end by 0 bases, with 13 bases between. The CDR3 covers 15 residues. In germline, CDR1 is LNHDA, CDR2 SQIVND (reference sequence). The CDR3 nucleotides are TGTGCCAGTATTCCTAGGGGTTATAGCAATCAGCCCCAGCATTTT. It codes for CASIPRGYSNQPQHF.